This T cell receptor (beta chain) was profiled in a study of Graves' ophthalmopathy and Graves' hyperthyroidism. Study background: Peripheral blood was gathered at first diagnosis, ahead of any treatment whatsoever.

To note about this clonotype: The antigen is unknown.

The authors amplified TCR beta CDR3 regions, and they did so from RNA transcripts for repertoire sequencing. HTBI primers served in a first-round RT-PCR, which a second-round multiplex PCR followed. In TCRdb, the multiplex PCR reads were re-called with MiXCR into one record per CDR3 protein. The data contain 150,000 to 200,000 distinct CDR3 sequences, roughly two fifths of them singletons. Presentation of ophthalmopathy in the donors involved moderate-to-severe activity, CAS ≥3, NOSPECS ≥4 and a duration under 3 months. General study points: Ophthalmopathy could be told apart from stable hyperthyroidism by a 13-signature model (87.88% sensitivity, about 81% specificity). Blood shared most expanded thyroid clonotypes above 0.001 frequency.

This clonotype was obtained from a young man with Graves' ophthalmopathy. Material for sequencing was peripheral blood.

The CDR3 region is CASIGSWSYEQYF. Here the CDR3 DNA reads TGTGCCAGCATAGGCAGTTGGAGCTACGAGCAGTACTTC. The V call is TRBV12-3 or TRBV12-4, the J call TRBJ2-7; no firm D call. The CDR3 loop spans 13 amino acids. Trimming took 7 bases from V and 3 from J, leaving 13 bases between them.